The 25 T cell receptor beta chains listed next were all sequenced from one sample in a study of OX40 agonist ivuxolimab in advanced cancers. Here immunoSEQ multiplex PCR was the method, and the copy in TCRdb shows in-frame clones only, minus some. The sample has 77,000 or so clones; 80% to 95% are singletons. The input for sequencing was CD4+ or CD8+ T cells sorted from blood, taken in a trial of the OX40 agonist ivuxolimab. Every receptor here comes from an adult with an advanced solid tumor such as melanoma, head and neck, liver or kidney cancer.

V usage is TRBV7-9 and J usage is TRBJ1-4; D remains ambiguous. This CDR3 is built from 14 residues. The germline gives CDR1 SEHNR, CDR2 FQNEAQ (reference sequence). V was cut by 1 base and J by 7 bases, with 10 bases left in between. CDR3 region: CASSLEVETEKLFF. The CDR3 DNA follows: TGTGCCAGCAGCTTAGAAGTGGAGACTGAAAAACTGTTTTTT.

This clone was seen just once. The V and J genes are TRBV27 and TRBJ1-2, with 8 bases fitting TRBD1. V shed 6 bases and J 8 bases; nucleotides not matched to a gene: 8. The CDR3 length is 13 residues. CDR1 and CDR2 (germline): MNHEY, SMNVEV (reference sequence). The CDR3 bases are TGTGCCAGCAGGATACCAGGGGGCCAAGGCTACACCTTC. It translates to CASRIPGGQGYTF.

This chain uses TRBV7-9 with TRBJ2-1, with unresolved D. The CDR3 covers 12 residues. Per the germline V gene, CDR1 is SEHNR and CDR2 is FQNEAQ (reference sequence). The V end was cut by 3 bases, the J end by 5 bases, with 5 bases between. The CDR3 sequence is CASSFLDNEQFF. DNA for the CDR3: TGTGCCAGCAGCTTTTTGGACAATGAGCAGTTCTTC.

This chain uses TRBV15 with TRBJ1-5; tentatively, D is TRBD1 (6 bases). This CDR3 is built from 15 residues. Per the germline V gene, CDR1 is LNHNV and CDR2 is YYDKDF (reference sequence). Trimming removed 0 bases at V and 5 bases at J, with 11 bases between. In DNA form, the CDR3 reads TGTGCCACCAGCAGAGATAAGGCAGGGGATCAGCCCCAGCATTTT. Protein product: CATSRDKAGDQPQHF.

The V and J genes are TRBV6-5 and TRBJ1-2; D might be TRBD1 (5 bases). Germline CDR1 and CDR2: MNHEY and SVGAGI. V shed 5 bases and J shed 4 bases, with 14 bases lying between them. The CDR3 runs to 14 residues. CDR3 residues: CASSRPGTSYGYTF. The CDR3 DNA reads as TGTGCCAGCAGTCGACCTGGGACGTCCTATGGCTACACCTTC.

The chain employs TRBV18 and TRBJ1-4; a weak D match, TRBD1 (6 bases). In germline, CDR1 is KGHSH, CDR2 LQKENI. The CDR3 is 16 residues long. The ends were cut back, 3 bases at V and 4 bases at J, with 15 bases in the middle. For the CDR3, the DNA is TGTGCCAGCTCACCTACAGGGTTAGCGGGTAATGAAAAACTGTTTTTT. Its protein is CASSPTGLAGNEKLFF.

This clone was seen only once. The CDR3 DNA reads as TGTGCCAGCTCACCACCGCGGGCAAGCTCTGGAAACACCATATATTTT. This codes for CASSPPRASSGNTIYF. This chain links TRBV18 with TRBJ1-3, with D unresolved. V lost 0 bases and J 0 bases, leaving 9 bases between the germline ends. Germline values: CDR1 KGHSH, CDR2 LQKENI. This CDR3 has 16 residues.

The V gene is TRBV5-8, the J gene TRBJ2-1; TRBD1 aligns across 8 bases. CDR3 size: 14 residues. Germline trimming cut 2 bases from V and 15 bases from J; bases unmatched to any gene: 13. Germline CDR1 SGHTS, CDR2 YDEGEE. This CDR3 reads CASSFVRQGAGGFF. CDR3 coding DNA: TGTGCCAGCAGCTTTGTTCGGCAGGGGGCCGGCGGGTTCTTC.

The chain recombines TRBV5-1 with TRBJ2-2; D is undetermined. The CDR3 has 15 residues. Per the germline V gene, CDR1 is SGHRS and CDR2 is YFSETQ. Between the trimmed V and J ends, which lost 1 base and 1 base, there was a span of 8 bases. The CDR3 DNA follows: TGCGCCAGCAGCTTGCGTTATGGGAACACCGGGGAGCTGTTTTTT. Its protein is CASSLRYGNTGELFF.

This chain connects TRBV27 to TRBJ2-1; 10 bases align to TRBD2. The CDR3 length is 17 residues. Germline V gene lookup returns CDR1 MNHEY and CDR2 SMNVEV (reference sequence). V gave up 0 bases and J gave up 4 bases; unmatched junction bases: 6. The CDR3: CASSLSVLAGIYNEQFF. The CDR3 DNA reads as TGTGCCAGCAGTTTATCGGTACTAGCGGGAATTTACAATGAGCAGTTCTTC.

The chain has TRBV2 and TRBJ2-2; D unresolved. Trimming cost V 6 bases and J 4 bases, with 3 bases left between them. The germline V gene has CDR1 SNHLY and CDR2 FYNNEI. The CDR3 loop spans 11 amino acids. CDR3 sequence reads: CASRLTGELFF. The DNA for the CDR3 is TGTGCCAGCAGGCTCACCGGGGAGCTGTTTTTT.

This chain links TRBV5-1 with TRBJ2-1; D ambiguous. The CDR3 has 14 amino acids. Trimming took 0 bases from V and 6 from J, leaving 10 bases between them. CDR1 is SGHRS and CDR2 is YFSETQ in the germline V gene. CDR3 sequence: CASSLDPGPNEQFF. The CDR3 nucleotides are TGCGCCAGCAGCTTGGATCCGGGCCCCAATGAGCAGTTCTTC.

In its sample, this clone was seen once. V and J are TRBV27 and TRBJ2-1; TRBD2 agrees at 12 bases. The V segment lost 4 bases and the J segment 4 bases; nucleotides outside the gene matches: 2. This CDR3 region has 15 residues. Per germline, CDR1 MNHEY and CDR2 SMNVEV (reference sequence). The CDR3 DNA sequence: TGTGCCAGCAGTTCCGGACTAGCGGGATACAATGAGCAGTTCTTC. It specifies CASSSGLAGYNEQFF.

This chain connects TRBV19 to TRBJ1-2; D is undetermined. CDR1 is LNHDA and CDR2 is SQIVND in the germline V gene (reference sequence). Between the trimmed V and J ends, which lost 6 bases and 0 bases, there was a span of 8 bases. This CDR3 is 13 amino acids long. The CDR3: CASSPGANYGYTF. The CDR3, as DNA: TGTGCCAGTAGCCCGGGAGCTAACTATGGCTACACCTTC.

This chain uses TRBV5-4 with TRBJ2-1; D remains unclear. The CDR3 spans 15 residues. V gave up 0 bases and J gave up 0 bases, with 7 bases separating them. The germline V gene has CDR1 SGHNT and CDR2 YYREEE (reference sequence). The DNA for the CDR3 is TGTGCCAGCAGCTTGGGCAGGAACTCCTACAATGAGCAGTTCTTC. It is translated as CASSLGRNSYNEQFF. Full variable domain (remainder filled in from reference TRBV5-4 and TRBJ2-1): ETGVTQSPTHLIKTRGQQVTLRCSSQSGHNTVSWYQQALGQGPQFIFQYYREEENGRGNFPPRFSGLQFPNYSSELNVNALELDDSALYLCASSLGRNSYNEQFFGPGTRLTVL.

J is TRBJ2-7 and V is TRBV28, with D hard to call. The CDR3 spans 10 residues. Trimming removed 7 bases at V and 6 bases at J, with 7 bases between. Germline V gene data show CDR1 as MDHEN and CDR2 as SYDVKM. This CDR3 is CASMRFEQYF. CDR3 nucleotides: TGTGCCAGCATGAGGTTCGAGCAGTACTTC.

The chain links TRBV7-3 to TRBJ2-3; 7 bases map to TRBD1. Trimming cost V 5 bases and J 1 base; bases outside gene matches: 9. The CDR3 runs 16 residues. Germline CDR1 SGHTA, CDR2 FQGTGA. The CDR3: CASSLSLQGGTDTQYF. As DNA, the CDR3 is TGTGCCAGCAGCCTAAGCCTTCAGGGGGGCACAGATACGCAGTATTTT.

The V and J genes are TRBV7-2 and TRBJ2-3, with 11 bases matching TRBD2. Trimming took 6 bases from V and 2 from J; bases not matched to a gene: 4. CDR3 length: 15 residues. The germline CDR1 and CDR2 sequences are SGHTA and FQGNSA. The CDR3 coding sequence is TGTGCCAGCAGTGGACTAGCGGGTTACACAGATACGCAGTATTTT. It codes for CASSGLAGYTDTQYF.

In this sample, this clone turned up once. V gene TRBV19 combines with J gene TRBJ2-5; no clear D gene. Germline-derived CDR1 and CDR2 are LNHDA and SQIVND (reference sequence). The V gene lost 3 bases and the J gene lost 2 bases, with 13 bases spanning the gap. The CDR3 covers 15 residues. CDR3 nucleotide sequence: TGTGCCAGTAGTATTGCAACTACGAAACAAGAGACCCAGTACTTC. It encodes CASSIATTKQETQYF.

This clone has just one count. The CDR3 protein is CASSVSGGAYTGELFF. For the CDR3, the DNA is TGTGCCAGCAGCGTCAGCGGGGGGGCCTACACCGGGGAGCTGTTTTTT. J is TRBJ2-2 and V is TRBV7-2; 10 positions agree with TRBD2. The germline gives CDR1 SGHTA, CDR2 FQGNSA. Trimming took 5 bases from V and 3 from J; bases not matched to a gene: 6. This CDR3 comprises 16 residues. Together with reference TRBV7-2 and TRBJ2-2, the CDR3 gives the full variable domain: GAGVSQSPSNKVTEKGKDVELRCDPISGHTALYWYRQSLGQGLEFLIYFQGNSAPDKSGLPSDRFSAERTGGSVSTLTIQRTQQEDSAVYLCASSVSGGAYTGELFFGEGSRLTVL.

This rearrangement joins TRBV7-3 to TRBJ2-1; tentatively, D is TRBD2 (5 bases). V was trimmed by 4 bases and J by 5 bases, leaving 18 bases between them. Germline-derived CDR1 and CDR2 are SGHTA and FQGTGA. CDR3 size: 16 residues. The CDR3 is CASSSDSSLTHNEQFF. In DNA form, the CDR3 reads TGTGCCAGCAGCTCGGACTCGTCTCTCACACACAATGAGCAGTTCTTC.

This chain joins TRBV29-1 and TRBJ2-3, with D possibly being TRBD1 or TRBD2 (5 bases each). Trimming cost V 4 bases and J 7 bases, with 24 bases left between them. The CDR3 length is 16 residues. CDR1 is SQVTM and CDR2 is ANQGSEA in the germline V gene. CDR3 amino acids: CSVGGVLVPSGHTQYF. CDR3 sequence (DNA): TGCAGCGTTGGAGGGGTCTTGGTCCCCTCCGGGCATACGCAGTATTTT.

J is TRBJ1-1 and V is TRBV5-1; 7 bases fit TRBD1. This CDR3 contains 14 residues. Germline loops: CDR1 SGHRS, CDR2 YFSETQ. The ends lost 3 bases at V and 6 bases at J; junction bases unmatched: 8. The DNA for the CDR3 is TGCGCCAGCAGCTGGAACAGGGGCTCTTCTGAAGCTTTCTTT. It is translated as CASSWNRGSSEAFF.

This chain uses TRBV29-1 with TRBJ1-1; the D gene is possibly TRBD1 (6 bases). Per the germline V gene, CDR1 is SQVTM and CDR2 is ANQGSEA. The CDR3 is 11 amino acids. The V end was cut by 6 bases, the J end by 10 bases, with 15 bases between. Here the CDR3 reads CSVRTGDIAFF. CDR3 DNA: TGCAGCGTGAGGACCGGGGACATAGCTTTCTTT. The entire variable domain, with the rest obtained from reference TRBV29-1 and TRBJ1-1, is as follows: SAVISQKPSRDICQRGTSLTIQCQVDSQVTMMFWYRQQPGQSLTLIATANQGSEATYESGFVIDKFPISRPNLTFSTLTVSNMSPEDSSIYLCSVRTGDIAFFGQGTRLTVV.

The chain uses TRBV5-1 and TRBJ1-1; possible D gene TRBD1, 6 bases. The germline CDR1 and CDR2 sequences are SGHRS and YFSETQ. The CDR3 sequence is 15 residues long. V was trimmed by 0 bases and J by 9 bases, leaving 18 bases between them. The CDR3 coding sequence is TGCGCCAGCAGCTTGGCCGTCGAAGGGCAGGGGAAAGCTTTCTTT. Translated: CASSLAVEGQGKAFF.